This passage covers 11 T cell receptor beta chains from one sample sequenced in a study of T cells in Graves' hyperthyroidism and ophthalmopathy. Amplification of TCR beta CDR3 regions used RNA as the template. Carried out on the TCR CDR3, a first-round RT-PCR used the HTBI primer set. TCRdb fed the multiplex PCR reads into MiXCR, producing one record per CDR3 protein. The sample carries approximately 600,000 distinct CDR3 sequences, 16% recorded once. The sample was blood. The source of these receptors is a young woman with Graves' hyperthyroidism.

This clonotype was observed many times. This chain uses TRBV6-1 with TRBJ2-3; 9 bases agree with TRBD1. Per germline, CDR1 MNHNS and CDR2 SASEGT. The V segment lost 6 bases and the J segment 2 bases; nucleotides outside the gene matches: 6. The CDR3 spans 15 residues. CDR3 loop: CASRPWTGDTDTQYF. The CDR3, as DNA: TGTGCCAGCAGGCCCTGGACAGGGGACACAGATACGCAGTATTTT.

This chain connects TRBV7-2 to TRBJ2-7, with TRBD2 matching 12 bases. Germline-derived CDR1 and CDR2 are SGHTA and FQGNSA. The CDR3 spans 16 residues. Trimming took 5 bases from V and 5 from J; bases not matched to a gene: 10. The CDR3 loop is CASSPRRLAGVNEQYF. As DNA, the CDR3 is TGTGCCAGCAGCCCCCGTAGACTAGCGGGAGTAAACGAGCAGTACTTC. The complete variable domain, with remaining parts taken from reference TRBV7-2 and TRBJ2-7, reads GAGVSQSPSNKVTEKGKDVELRCDPISGHTALYWYRQSLGQGLEFLIYFQGNSAPDKSGLPSDRFSAERTGGSVSTLTIQRTQQEDSAVYLCASSPRRLAGVNEQYFGPGTRLTVT.

This clonotype has ten or more counts. This chain connects TRBV18 to TRBJ2-5; D is unclear. This CDR3 comprises 14 residues. Germline V lookup: CDR1 KGHSH, CDR2 LQKENI. Trimming pared 3 bases from V and 3 bases from J, leaving 11 bases between. As DNA, the CDR3 is TGTGCCAGCTCACCCTCCGACACCAAAGAGACCCAGTACTTC. Its protein is CASSPSDTKETQYF.

This clonotype appeared many times. The chain recombines TRBV19 with TRBJ2-5; no clear D. Trimming stripped 2 bases from V and 2 bases from J, with 15 bases between. The CDR3 contains 16 residues. The V gene's germline CDR1 is LNHDA and CDR2 SQIVND (reference sequence). Here the CDR3 reads CASSINKAGPQETQYF. The CDR3 region has the DNA TGTGCCAGTAGTATAAACAAAGCCGGCCCACAAGAGACCCAGTACTTC.

The genes are TRBV18 and TRBJ2-1, with 10 bases fitting TRBD2. Germline-derived CDR1 and CDR2 are KGHSH and LQKENI. The J segment lost 5 bases and the V segment lost 6 bases, leaving 7 bases of the junction unmatched. This CDR3 is built from 15 residues. CDR3 nucleotide sequence: TGTGCCAGCTCCCGAGGAACTAGCGGGGACAATGAGCAGTTCTTC. Amino acids: CASSRGTSGDNEQFF.

This clonotype has ten or more counts. The rearrangement uses TRBV6-1 and TRBJ2-7, with no clear D. Trimming took off 0 bases at V and 3 bases at J, with 9 bases between the two ends. The CDR3 consists of 14 residues. Germline CDR1 MNHNS, CDR2 SASEGT. CDR3 sequence (DNA): TGTGCCAGCAGTGAAGCGCTTCAGATCTACGAGCAGTACTTC. Its translation: CASSEALQIYEQYF.

This clonotype was seen only a few times. V is TRBV6-1 and J is TRBJ2-3, with a possible D match to TRBD1 (6 bases). The V gene lost 5 bases and the J gene lost 6 bases, with 9 bases spanning the gap. The germline V gene encodes CDR1 MNHNS and CDR2 SASEGT. The CDR3 is 12 amino acids. CDR3 residues: CASSSDRDTQYF. The CDR3, as DNA: TGTGCCAGCAGTAGTGACAGGGATACGCAGTATTTT.

This clonotype showed up many times. V and J are TRBV10-1 and TRBJ2-7; 12 positions agree with TRBD2. This CDR3 is built from 15 residues. With V trimmed by 5 bases and J by 5 bases, 7 bases remained unmatched. Germline CDR1 and CDR2: WNHNN and SYGVQD (reference sequence). Here the CDR3 DNA reads TGCGCCAGCAGTAGCACTAGCGGGAGGCTCAACGAGCAGTACTTC. As protein: CASSSTSGRLNEQYF.

This clonotype was found many times. The chain is built from TRBV30 and TRBJ2-7, with TRBD2 matching 11 bases. After removal of 0 bases from V and 6 bases from J, the junction contained 4 bases not matched to a gene. CDR1 and CDR2 (germline): GTSNPN, SVGIG (reference sequence). The CDR3 extends over 14 amino acids. As DNA, the CDR3 is TGTGCCTGGAGTGTAGGACTAGCGGGTCCCGAGCAGTACTTC. It specifies CAWSVGLAGPEQYF.

The chain uses TRBV4-1 and TRBJ1-1; no firm D call. The germline V gene has CDR1 MGHRA and CDR2 YSYEKL. V lost 3 bases and J 1 base, leaving 6 bases between the germline ends. The CDR3 is 13 amino acids. The CDR3 DNA is TGCGCCAGCAGCCACCACAGGAACACTGAAGCTTTCTTT. It specifies CASSHHRNTEAFF.

This clonotype was picked up a small number of times. The V and J genes are TRBV5-1 and TRBJ1-2; 7 bases map to TRBD1. Per the germline V gene, CDR1 is SGHRS and CDR2 is YFSETQ. This CDR3 is built from 14 residues. V shed 3 bases, J shed 7 bases, and the junction held 9 bases outside the gene matches. CDR3 DNA: TGCGCCAGCAGCTCGGACGGGACAGATCCTGGCTACACCTTC. Protein product: CASSSDGTDPGYTF.